This T cell receptor (beta chain) appears in the sequencing data of a study of blood T cell repertoires in COVID-19. The CDR3 totals 15 residues. Trimming took off 7 bases at V and 0 bases at J, with 10 bases between the two ends. The germline V gene has CDR1 MNHEY and CDR2 SMNVEV (reference sequence). TCRdb's copy holds only in-frame clones and misses some; the assay was immunoSEQ multiplex PCR. The data show some 150,000 clones, over 65% seen once. The rearrangement uses TRBV27 and TRBJ1-6; D gene unclear. The sequence was collected from a man between 65 and 85 years old with acute or convalescent COVID-19. What was sequenced was peripheral blood. Here the CDR3 DNA reads TGTGCCAGCACCCCCCGGGGCTCCTATAATTCACCCCTCCACTTT. It translates to CASTPRGSYNSPLHF.